This T cell receptor (beta chain) was obtained from a study of beta chain features in type 1 diabetes. Since all of the isolated RNA was reverse transcribed, expressed TCRB transcripts were what got sequenced. Profiling relied on immunoSEQ multiplex PCR, and the TCRdb table lists in-frame clones only, not all of them. This sample yields 240,000 or so clones, of which 68% are seen a single time; approximately 0.053% belongs to the top ten. Trimming left V 4 bases short and J 6 bases short, with 6 bases between. Germline CDR1 SQVTM, CDR2 ANQGSEA. This CDR3 is built from 10 residues. Note on this clone: The same CDR3 is also encoded by other DNA sequences in this sample.

The rearrangement links TRBV29-1 to TRBJ1-2; D is unclear. The source of this sequence is a man aged 25 to 45 in good health. Material for sequencing was naive CD4+ T cells from blood. The CDR3 sequence is CSVGTDGYTF. CDR3 bases: TGCAGCGTTGGGACGGATGGCTACACCTTC.